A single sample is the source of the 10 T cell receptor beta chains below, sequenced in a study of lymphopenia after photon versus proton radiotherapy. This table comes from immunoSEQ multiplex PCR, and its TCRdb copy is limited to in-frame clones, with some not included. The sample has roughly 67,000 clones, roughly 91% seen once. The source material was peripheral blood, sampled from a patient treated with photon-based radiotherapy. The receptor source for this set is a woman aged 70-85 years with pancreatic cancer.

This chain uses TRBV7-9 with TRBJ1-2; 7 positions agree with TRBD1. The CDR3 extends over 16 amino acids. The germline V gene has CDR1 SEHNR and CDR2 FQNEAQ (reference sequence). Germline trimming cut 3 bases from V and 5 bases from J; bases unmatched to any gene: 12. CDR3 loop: CASSLPLGTEFYGYTF. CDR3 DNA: TGTGCCAGCAGCTTGCCCCTCGGGACAGAATTTTATGGCTACACCTTC.

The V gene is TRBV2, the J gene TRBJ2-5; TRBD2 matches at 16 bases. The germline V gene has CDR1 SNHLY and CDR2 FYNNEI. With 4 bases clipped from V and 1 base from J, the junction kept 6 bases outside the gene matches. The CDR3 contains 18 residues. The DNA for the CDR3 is TGTGCCAGCAGTGCCGGGACTAGCGGGAGGGTGGCCCAAGAGACCCAGTACTTC. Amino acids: CASSAGTSGRVAQETQYF.

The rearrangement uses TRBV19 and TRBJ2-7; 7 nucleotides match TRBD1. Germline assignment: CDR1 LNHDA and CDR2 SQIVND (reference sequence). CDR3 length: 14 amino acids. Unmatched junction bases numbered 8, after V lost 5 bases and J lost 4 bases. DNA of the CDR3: TGTGCCAGTAGTGCCGGGACAGTATCTTACGAGCAGTACTTC. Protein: CASSAGTVSYEQYF.

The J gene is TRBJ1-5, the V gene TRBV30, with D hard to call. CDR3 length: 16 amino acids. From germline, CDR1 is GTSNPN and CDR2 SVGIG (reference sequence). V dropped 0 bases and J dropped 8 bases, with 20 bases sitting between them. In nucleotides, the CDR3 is TGTGCCTGGAGTGTAGCACGGCGAAGGGTGGATAAGCCCCAGCATTTT. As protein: CAWSVARRRVDKPQHF.

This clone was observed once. The CDR3 here is CASSLGSDRGRVNTEAFF. CDR3 DNA: TGTGCCAGCAGCTTAGGGTCAGACAGGGGGCGGGTGAACACTGAAGCTTTCTTT. The chain employs TRBV7-3 and TRBJ1-1; 10 nucleotides match TRBD1. This CDR3 has 18 amino acids. CDR1 is SGHTA and CDR2 is FQGTGA in the germline V gene. J gave up 0 bases and V 2 bases, and 9 bases lay outside the gene matches.

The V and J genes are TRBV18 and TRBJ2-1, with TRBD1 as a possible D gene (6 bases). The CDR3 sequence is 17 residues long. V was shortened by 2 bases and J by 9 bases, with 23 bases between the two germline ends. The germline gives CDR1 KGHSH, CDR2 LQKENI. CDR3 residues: CASSPSPGPGVGGEQFF. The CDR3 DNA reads TGTGCCAGCTCACCATCTCCAGGCCCAGGGGTTGGGGGTGAGCAGTTCTTC.

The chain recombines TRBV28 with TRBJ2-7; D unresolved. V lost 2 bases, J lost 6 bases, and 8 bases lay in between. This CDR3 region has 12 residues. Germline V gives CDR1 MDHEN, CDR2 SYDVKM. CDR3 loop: CASSLLSGEQYF. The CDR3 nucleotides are TGTGCCAGCAGTTTACTGTCGGGCGAGCAGTACTTC. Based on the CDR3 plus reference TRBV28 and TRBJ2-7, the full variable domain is DVKVTQSSRYLVKRTGEKVFLECVQDMDHENMFWYRQDPGLGLRLIYFSYDVKMKEKGDIPEGYSVSREKKERFSLILESASTNQTSMYLCASSLLSGEQYFGPGTRLTVT.

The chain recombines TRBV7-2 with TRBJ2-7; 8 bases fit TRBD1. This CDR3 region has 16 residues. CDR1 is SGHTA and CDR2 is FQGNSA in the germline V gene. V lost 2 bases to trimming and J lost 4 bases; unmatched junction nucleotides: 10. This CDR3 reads CASSLPGQGTGYEQYF. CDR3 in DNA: TGTGCCAGCAGCTTACCTGGACAGGGAACGGGTTACGAGCAGTACTTC. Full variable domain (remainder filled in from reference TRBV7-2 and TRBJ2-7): GAGVSQSPSNKVTEKGKDVELRCDPISGHTALYWYRQSLGQGLEFLIYFQGNSAPDKSGLPSDRFSAERTGGSVSTLTIQRTQQEDSAVYLCASSLPGQGTGYEQYFGPGTRLTVT.

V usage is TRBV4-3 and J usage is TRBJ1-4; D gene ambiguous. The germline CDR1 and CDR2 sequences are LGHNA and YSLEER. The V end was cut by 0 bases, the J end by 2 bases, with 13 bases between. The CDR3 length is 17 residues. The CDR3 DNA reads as TGCGCCAGCAGCCAAGATCGATTGGCCACGACTAATGAAAAACTGTTTTTT. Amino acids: CASSQDRLATTNEKLFF.

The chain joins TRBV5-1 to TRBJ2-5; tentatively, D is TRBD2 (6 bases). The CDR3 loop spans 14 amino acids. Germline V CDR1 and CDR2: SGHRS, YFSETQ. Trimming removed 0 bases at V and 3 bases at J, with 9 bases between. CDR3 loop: CASSLGSGEETQYF. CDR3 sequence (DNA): TGCGCCAGCAGCTTGGGCTCGGGGGAAGAGACCCAGTACTTC.